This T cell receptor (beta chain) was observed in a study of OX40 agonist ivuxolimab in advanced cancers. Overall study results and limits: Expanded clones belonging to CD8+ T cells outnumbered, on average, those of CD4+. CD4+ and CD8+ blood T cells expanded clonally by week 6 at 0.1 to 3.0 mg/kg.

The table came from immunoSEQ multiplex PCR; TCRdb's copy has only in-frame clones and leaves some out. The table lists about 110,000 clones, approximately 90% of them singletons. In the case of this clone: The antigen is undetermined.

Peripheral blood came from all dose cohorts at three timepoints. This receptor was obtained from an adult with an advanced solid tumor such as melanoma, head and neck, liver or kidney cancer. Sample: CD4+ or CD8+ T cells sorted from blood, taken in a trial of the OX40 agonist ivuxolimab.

The CDR3 protein is CASSPASGGALNIQYF. CDR3 coding DNA: TGTGCCAGCTCACCAGCGAGCGGGGGGGCCCTAAACATTCAGTACTTC. The chain recombines TRBV18 with TRBJ2-4; TRBD2 agrees at 10 bases. V lost 2 bases, J lost 6 bases, and 7 bases stayed unmatched. The CDR3 length is 16 residues. Germline CDR1 KGHSH, CDR2 LQKENI.